These 5 T cell receptor beta chains were all obtained from the same sample, sequenced in a study of blood T cell repertoires in COVID-19. TCRdb keeps only in-frame clones here, not all; method: immunoSEQ multiplex PCR. The table lists over 250,000 clones, roughly nine tenths of them singletons. The sample was PBMCs or T cells enriched from blood (not recorded which). The receptor set was obtained from a woman in her sixties who had recovered from COVID-19.

The chain combines TRBV30 with TRBJ1-5; D is ambiguous. The CDR3 is made up of 13 amino acids. CDR1 is GTSNPN and CDR2 is SVGIG in the germline V gene (reference sequence). V shed 0 bases and J shed 7 bases, with 10 bases lying between them. The CDR3 region is CAWSVREGQPQHF. CDR3 sequence (DNA): TGTGCCTGGAGTGTAAGGGAGGGCCAGCCCCAGCATTTT. Full variable domain (outside the CDR3, taken from reference TRBV30 and TRBJ1-5): SQTIHQWPATLVQPVGSPLSLECTVEGTSNPNLYWYRQAAGRGLQLLFYSVGIGQISSEVPQNLSASRPQDRQFILSSKKLLLSDSGFYLCAWSVREGQPQHFGDGTRLSIL.

Comments on this clone: This sample also contains other DNA sequences that code for the same CDR3. The chain uses TRBV3-1 (or the pseudogene TRBV3-2) and TRBJ2-7; D might be TRBD2 (5 bases). The CDR3 covers 11 residues. Looked up from germline, CDR1 is LGHDT and CDR2 is YNNKEL (reference sequence). Trimming left V 1 base short and J 7 bases short, with 5 bases between. The CDR3 is CASSQAGEQYF. The CDR3 nucleotides read TGTGCCAGCAGCCAAGCGGGGGAGCAGTACTTC.

This clone was seen a single time. The CDR3 here is CASSSPRGTQLGRLFF. In nucleotides, the CDR3 is TGTGCCAGCAGCTCCCCACGGGGAACCCAATTGGGGAGACTGTTCTTC. The gene calls are TRBV11-2 and TRBJ2-1; a possible D gene is TRBD2 (5 bases). This CDR3 comprises 16 residues. Germline V gene data show CDR1 as SGHAT and CDR2 as FQNNGV. Between the trimmed V and J ends, which lost 4 bases and 15 bases, there was a span of 28 bases.

The genes are TRBV5-1 and TRBJ2-7; tentative D call: TRBD1 (7 bases). CDR3 length: 14 amino acids. Germline assignment: CDR1 SGHRS and CDR2 YFSETQ. The ends were cut back, 2 bases at V and 4 bases at J, with 13 bases in the middle. DNA of the CDR3: TGCGCCAGCAGCTTAGATTCAGGGGGGTACGAGCAGTACTTC. Its protein product is CASSLDSGGYEQYF.

The V call is TRBV2, the J call TRBJ1-2; D not certain. Trimming shortened V by 2 bases and J by 7 bases, and 14 bases separated the two germline ends. Germline V gene lookup returns CDR1 SNHLY and CDR2 FYNNEI. This CDR3 has 14 residues. The CDR3 DNA follows: TGTGCCAGCAGTGAAAACCGATCAGGCCGTGGCTACACCTTC. As protein: CASSENRSGRGYTF.